This TCR beta chain comes out of a study of CD8 T cells in ankylosing spondylitis. The TCR beta libraries were generated through quantitative 5'-RACE incorporating molecular barcodes. TCRdb reprocessed the 5' RACE reads via MiXCR and lists one record per CDR3 protein. Of some 130,000 distinct CDR3 sequences listed, roughly 6.6% are singletons. This clonotype appeared many times. The antigen remains unidentified. Findings and caveats of the study: Among TCR beta sequences, a motif of eight or nine highly homologous variants appeared characteristic of ankylosing spondylitis blood. Clones linked to disease, bearing a CD8+ phenotype, were relatively rare in peripheral blood.

CDR3 size: 11 residues. The specimen was blood, either unsorted or a sorted T cell fraction (not recorded which). This clonotype was obtained from a female donor with ankylosing spondylitis or in good health (not recorded which). The chain recombines TRBV21-1 with TRBJ1-1. TRBV21-1 is designated a pseudogene. As DNA, the CDR3 is TGTGCCAGCAGCAAAAGGCTCGAAGCTTTCTTT. This codes for CASSKRLEAFF.